Below are 2 T cell receptor beta chains sequenced from a single sample in a study of blood T cell repertoires in COVID-19. Clones were sequenced by immunoSEQ multiplex PCR, and TCRdb holds only the in-frame ones, with some missing. This table holds about 180,000 clones, 80% to 85% found once. The sequencing sample was made of peripheral blood. These receptors all come from a man in his late teens or twenties with active or convalescent COVID-19.

This clone was seen a few times. The chain joins TRBV7-9 to TRBJ2-7; the match to TRBD2 covers 7 bases. V trimming: 8 bases; J trimming: 2 bases; junction bases outside the gene matches: 6. The CDR3 has 13 residues. CDR1 is SEHNR, CDR2 FQNEAQ, per germline (reference sequence). CDR3 amino acids: CASSASGTYEQYF. The CDR3 nucleotides are TGTGCCAGCTCCGCTAGCGGTACCTACGAGCAGTACTTC.

The chain links TRBV15 to TRBJ1-3; D gene uncertain. The V end was cut by 0 bases, the J end by 2 bases, with 11 bases between. Germline lookup yields CDR1 LNHNV and CDR2 YYDKDF (reference sequence). The CDR3 is made up of 16 amino acids. The CDR3 protein is CATSRELVQTGNTIYF. In nucleotides, the CDR3 is TGTGCCACCAGCAGAGAGCTAGTCCAGACTGGAAACACCATATATTTT.